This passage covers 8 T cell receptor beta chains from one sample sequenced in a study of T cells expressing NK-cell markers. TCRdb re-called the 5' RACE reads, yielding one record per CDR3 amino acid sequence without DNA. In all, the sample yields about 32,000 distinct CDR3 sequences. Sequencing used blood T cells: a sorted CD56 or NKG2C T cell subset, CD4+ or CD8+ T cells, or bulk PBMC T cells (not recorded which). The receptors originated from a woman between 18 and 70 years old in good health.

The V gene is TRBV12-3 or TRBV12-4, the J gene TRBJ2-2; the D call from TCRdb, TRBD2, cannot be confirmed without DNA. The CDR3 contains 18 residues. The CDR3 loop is CASSLTHLAGGPAGELFF.

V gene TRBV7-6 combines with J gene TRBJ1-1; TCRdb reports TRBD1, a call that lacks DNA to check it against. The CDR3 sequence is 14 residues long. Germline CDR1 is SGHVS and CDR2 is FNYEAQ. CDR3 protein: CASSPGWGGSEAFF.

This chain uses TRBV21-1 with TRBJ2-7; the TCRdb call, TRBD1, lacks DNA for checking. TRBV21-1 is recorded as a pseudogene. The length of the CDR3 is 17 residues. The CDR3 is CASSHYLGQLDGDEQYF.

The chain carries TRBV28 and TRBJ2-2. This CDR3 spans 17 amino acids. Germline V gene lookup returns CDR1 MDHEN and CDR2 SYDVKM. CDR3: CASSLGLTLRNTGELFF. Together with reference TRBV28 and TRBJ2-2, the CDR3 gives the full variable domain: DVKVTQSSRYLVKRTGEKVFLECVQDMDHENMFWYRQDPGLGLRLIYFSYDVKMKEKGDIPEGYSVSREKKERFSLILESASTNQTSMYLCASSLGLTLRNTGELFFGEGSRLTVL.

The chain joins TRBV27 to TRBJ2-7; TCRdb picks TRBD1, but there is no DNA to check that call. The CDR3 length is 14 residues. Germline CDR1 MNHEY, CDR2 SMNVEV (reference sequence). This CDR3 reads CASSPRDSPYEQYF.

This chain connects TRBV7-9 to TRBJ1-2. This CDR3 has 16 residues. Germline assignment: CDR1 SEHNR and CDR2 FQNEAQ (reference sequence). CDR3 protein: CASSWALGPTNYGYTF.

The CDR3 here is CASSSRRGSDNEQFF. This chain connects TRBV7-9 to TRBJ2-1; as DNA is missing, the TRBD1 call by TCRdb cannot be tested. Looked up from germline, CDR1 is SEHNR and CDR2 is FQNEAQ (reference sequence). The CDR3 has 15 residues.

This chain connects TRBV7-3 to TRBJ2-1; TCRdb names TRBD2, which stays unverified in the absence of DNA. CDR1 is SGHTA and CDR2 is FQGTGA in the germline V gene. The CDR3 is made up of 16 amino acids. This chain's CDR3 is CASSQTGTMGYNEQFF.